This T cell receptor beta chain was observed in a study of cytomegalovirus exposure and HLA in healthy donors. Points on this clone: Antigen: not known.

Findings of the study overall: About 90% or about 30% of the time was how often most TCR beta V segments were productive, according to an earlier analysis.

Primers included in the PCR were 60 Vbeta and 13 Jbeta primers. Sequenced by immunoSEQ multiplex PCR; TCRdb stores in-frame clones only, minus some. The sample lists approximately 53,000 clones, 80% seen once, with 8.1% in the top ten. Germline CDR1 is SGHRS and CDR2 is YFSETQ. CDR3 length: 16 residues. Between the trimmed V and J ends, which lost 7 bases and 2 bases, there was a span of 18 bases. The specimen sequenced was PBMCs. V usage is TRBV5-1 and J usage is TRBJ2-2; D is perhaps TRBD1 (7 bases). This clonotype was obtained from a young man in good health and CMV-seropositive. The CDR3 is CASYAGGTQNTGELFF. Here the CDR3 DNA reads TGCGCCAGCTACGCAGGGGGGACACAAAACACCGGGGAGCTGTTTTTT.